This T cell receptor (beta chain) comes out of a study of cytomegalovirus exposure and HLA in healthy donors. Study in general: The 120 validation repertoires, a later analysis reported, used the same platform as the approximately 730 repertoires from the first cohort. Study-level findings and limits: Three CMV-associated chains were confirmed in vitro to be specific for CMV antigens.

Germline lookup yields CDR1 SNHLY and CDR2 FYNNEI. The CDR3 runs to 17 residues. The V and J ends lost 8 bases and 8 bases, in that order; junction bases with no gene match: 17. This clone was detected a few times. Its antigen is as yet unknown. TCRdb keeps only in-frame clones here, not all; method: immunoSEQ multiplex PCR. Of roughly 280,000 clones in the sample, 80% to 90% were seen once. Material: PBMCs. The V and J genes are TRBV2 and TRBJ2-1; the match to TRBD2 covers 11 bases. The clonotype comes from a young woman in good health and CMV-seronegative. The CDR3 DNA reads TGTGCCAGCGAGGGGAGTGTTATAGCGGGGGGGAGCGATGAGCAGTTCTTC. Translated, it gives CASEGSVIAGGSDEQFF.